These 27 T cell receptor beta chains originate from one sample sequenced in a study of blood T cell repertoires in COVID-19. TCRdb's copy holds only in-frame clones and misses some; the assay was immunoSEQ multiplex PCR. The sample shows over 350,000 clones, 85% to 90% of them seen only once. Source material: PBMCs or T cells enriched from blood (not recorded which). These receptors were taken from a woman aged 50 to 60 who had recovered from COVID-19.

As DNA, the CDR3 is TGTGCCAGCAGCCGTCCCGGGACAGGGGATCAGCCCCAGCATTTT. Encoded protein: CASSRPGTGDQPQHF. V gene TRBV6-2 or TRBV6-3 combines with J gene TRBJ1-5; 10 bases line up with TRBD1. The CDR3 contains 15 residues. Germline-derived CDR1 and CDR2 are MNHEY and SVGEGT. V was pared by 6 bases and J by 5 bases, with 7 bases of the junction left unmatched.

This rearrangement joins TRBV3-1 (or the pseudogene TRBV3-2) to TRBJ2-7; D is uncertain. The V gene's germline CDR1 is LGHDT and CDR2 YNNKEL (reference sequence). V was shortened by 1 base and J by 4 bases, with 5 bases between the two germline ends. The CDR3 runs 12 residues. The CDR3 reads CASSQARYEQYF. The CDR3 nucleotides are TGTGCCAGCAGCCAAGCGCGGTACGAGCAGTACTTC.

The J gene is TRBJ2-5, the V gene TRBV29-1; D perhaps matches TRBD2 (6 bases). CDR3 length: 12 amino acids. V was cut by 8 bases and J by 2 bases, with 12 bases left in between. CDR1 SQVTM and CDR2 ANQGSEA come from the germline V gene. Here the CDR3 DNA reads TGCAGCTCTTGGGACTTACAAGAGACCCAGTACTTC. Protein: CSSWDLQETQYF.

The rearrangement uses TRBV6-5 and TRBJ2-7; 7 bases fit TRBD1. The CDR3 sequence is 15 residues long. Germline V gene sequence: CDR1 MNHEY, CDR2 SVGAGI. Trimming removed 3 bases from V and 2 bases from J; junction bases left unmatched: 7. This CDR3 is CASSYHGQGAYEQYF. The DNA for the CDR3 is TGTGCCAGCAGTTATCACGGGCAGGGGGCCTACGAGCAGTACTTC.

V and J are TRBV7-2 and TRBJ2-3; D gene ambiguous. The CDR3 loop spans 12 amino acids. Germline CDR1 SGHTA, CDR2 FQGNSA. The V end lost 3 bases, the J end lost 4 bases, and 5 bases lay between the germline ends. This CDR3 is CASSLFADTQYF. For the CDR3, the DNA is TGTGCCAGCAGCTTGTTCGCAGATACGCAGTATTTT. Combining the CDR3 with reference TRBV7-2 and TRBJ2-3 gives the whole variable domain GAGVSQSPSNKVTEKGKDVELRCDPISGHTALYWYRQSLGQGLEFLIYFQGNSAPDKSGLPSDRFSAERTGGSVSTLTIQRTQQEDSAVYLCASSLFADTQYFGPGTRLTVL.

This sequence joins TRBV15 and TRBJ1-4, with D unresolved. Germline CDR1 and CDR2: LNHNV and YYDKDF (reference sequence). V dropped 2 bases and J dropped 0 bases, with 16 bases sitting between them. This CDR3 comprises 18 residues. This chain's CDR3 is CATSRTHSFSATNEKLFF. CDR3 coding DNA: TGTGCCACCAGCAGAACTCACAGCTTTTCTGCAACTAATGAAAAACTGTTTTTT. Full variable domain (missing parts from reference TRBV15 and TRBJ1-4): DAMVIQNPRYQVTQFGKPVTLSCSQTLNHNVMYWYQQKSSQAPKLLFHYYDKDFNNEADTPDNFQSRRPNTSFCFLDIRSPGLGDTAMYLCATSRTHSFSATNEKLFFGSGTQLSVL.

CDR3 in DNA: TGTGCCAGCAGTGAAACCACGCGCTCTGGGGCCAACGTCCTGACTTTC. Residues: CASSETTRSGANVLTF. The chain carries TRBV2 and TRBJ2-6; D remains unclear. Germline V CDR1 and CDR2: SNHLY, FYNNEI. This CDR3 spans 16 amino acids. The ends were cut back, 2 bases at V and 0 bases at J, with 8 bases in the middle. Using reference TRBV2 and TRBJ2-6 for the parts outside the CDR3, the full variable domain is EPEVTQTPSHQVTQMGQEVILRCVPISNHLYFYWYRQILGQKVEFLVSFYNNEISEKSEIFDDQFSVERPDGSNFTLKIRSTKLEDSAMYFCASSETTRSGANVLTFGAGSRLTVL.

The V call is TRBV19, the J call TRBJ1-6, with D perhaps TRBD1 (6 bases). CDR3 size: 15 residues. The V gene lost 7 bases and the J gene lost 2 bases, with 12 bases spanning the gap. The germline gives CDR1 LNHDA, CDR2 SQIVND (reference sequence). CDR3 nucleotides: TGTGCCAGTACCGAAGGGACAACCTATAATTCACCCCTCCACTTT. Residues: CASTEGTTYNSPLHF.

This clone was observed a single time. The chain employs TRBV2 and TRBJ2-5; 8 bases are a match to TRBD2. CDR1 and CDR2 (germline): SNHLY, FYNNEI. Losses at the gene ends were 11 bases for V and 4 bases for J; bases not matched to a gene: 12. CDR3 length: 14 residues. The CDR3 coding sequence is TGTGCCTCAGCAATCGGGGGGGGCTCAGAGACCCAGTACTTC. Amino acid sequence: CASAIGGGSETQYF.

This clone was observed a single time. The chain links TRBV28 to TRBJ1-3, with no clear D. The V end was cut by 5 bases, the J end by 0 bases, with 14 bases between. The CDR3 consists of 16 residues. Germline V CDR1 and CDR2: MDHEN, SYDVKM. The CDR3 loop is CASSPPSRNSGNTIYF. In DNA, the CDR3 is TGTGCCAGCAGTCCTCCTTCTAGGAACTCTGGAAACACCATATATTTT.

The chain links TRBV2 to TRBJ2-3; tentative D call: TRBD1 (6 bases). CDR3 length: 14 residues. Trimming removed 4 bases at V and 0 bases at J, with 8 bases between. Per the germline V gene, CDR1 is SNHLY and CDR2 is FYNNEI. CDR3 in amino acids: CASSAQGSTDTQYF. The CDR3 coding sequence is TGTGCCAGCAGTGCCCAGGGGAGCACAGATACGCAGTATTTT.

This chain links TRBV4-2 with TRBJ1-4; D remains ambiguous. Germline loops: CDR1 LGHNA, CDR2 YNFKEQ. CDR3 size: 16 residues. The germline V and J ends were trimmed by 4 bases and 8 bases, with 20 bases remaining between them. CDR3 loop: CASSPSVNDFGEKLFF. CDR3 nucleotides: TGTGCCAGCAGCCCCTCGGTCAACGACTTTGGGGAAAAACTGTTTTTT.

The chain links TRBV7-2 to TRBJ1-2, with a possible D match to TRBD1 (6 bases). Trimming pared 2 bases from V and 6 bases from J, leaving 16 bases between. The V gene's germline CDR1 is SGHTA and CDR2 FQGNSA. This CDR3 is built from 15 residues. CDR3 protein: CASSLSVGGGDGYTF. DNA of the CDR3: TGTGCCAGCAGCTTAAGTGTAGGGGGAGGGGATGGCTACACCTTC. Based on the CDR3 plus reference TRBV7-2 and TRBJ1-2, the full variable domain is GAGVSQSPSNKVTEKGKDVELRCDPISGHTALYWYRQSLGQGLEFLIYFQGNSAPDKSGLPSDRFSAERTGGSVSTLTIQRTQQEDSAVYLCASSLSVGGGDGYTFGSGTRLTVV.

The gene calls are TRBV12-5 and TRBJ2-3, with D unclear. V was clipped by 2 bases and J by 8 bases, with 11 bases between them. The CDR3 totals 13 residues. From germline, CDR1 is LGHNT and CDR2 FRNRAP. CDR3 sequence reads: CASGLSGVGTQYF. As DNA, the CDR3 is TGTGCTAGTGGTTTGTCCGGAGTGGGTACGCAGTATTTT.

This clone has a handful of counts. The chain employs TRBV4-1 and TRBJ1-3; unclear D gene. V was shortened by 4 bases and J by 1 base, with 17 bases between the two germline ends. Looked up from germline, CDR1 is MGHRA and CDR2 is YSYEKL. This CDR3 is 17 amino acids long. The chain's CDR3 is CASSLPQELESGNTIYF. The CDR3, as DNA: TGCGCCAGCAGCCTACCTCAGGAATTGGAATCTGGAAACACCATATATTTT.

The V and J genes are TRBV4-1 and TRBJ1-2; a possible D gene is TRBD1 (5 bases). Trimming stripped 0 bases from V and 4 bases from J, with 9 bases between. Germline lookup yields CDR1 MGHRA and CDR2 YSYEKL. The CDR3 has 14 residues. CDR3 amino acids: CASSQDQGSYGYTF. The CDR3 bases are TGCGCCAGCAGCCAAGACCAGGGTAGCTATGGCTACACCTTC.

This sequence joins TRBV5-4 and TRBJ2-1, with D perhaps matching TRBD1 (6 bases). CDR1 and CDR2 from the germline V gene are SGHNT and YYREEE (reference sequence). The CDR3 loop spans 13 amino acids. V was clipped by 5 bases and J by 10 bases, with 16 bases between them. The CDR3 region is CASRIGGTIEQFF. In nucleotides, the CDR3 is TGTGCCAGCAGGATAGGTGGGACAATAGAGCAGTTCTTC.

J is TRBJ2-2 and V is TRBV19; 12 nucleotides line up with TRBD1. Per germline, CDR1 LNHDA and CDR2 SQIVND (reference sequence). The CDR3 totals 18 residues. V lost 4 bases, J lost 1 base, and 7 bases stayed unmatched. The CDR3 nucleotides read TGTGCCAGTAGTACGAGAGGGACAGGGGGCCTGAACACCGGGGAGCTGTTTTTT. Protein sequence: CASSTRGTGGLNTGELFF.

This clone was observed a handful of times. V usage is TRBV4-3 and J usage is TRBJ1-6, with D possibly matching TRBD1 (6 bases). Trimming removed 4 bases at V and 11 bases at J, with 12 bases between. Germline V gene lookup returns CDR1 LGHNA and CDR2 YSLEER. The CDR3 covers 13 residues. CDR3 in amino acids: CASSPTTGPPLHF. The CDR3 nucleotides read TGCGCCAGCAGCCCAACTACAGGGCCACCCCTCCACTTT.

This rearrangement joins TRBV28 to TRBJ1-3; D uncertain. Trimming pared 2 bases from V and 4 bases from J, leaving 6 bases between. CDR3 length: 13 residues. The germline CDR1 and CDR2 sequences are MDHEN and SYDVKM. The CDR3 sequence: CASSLRFGNTIYF. CDR3 bases: TGTGCCAGCAGTTTACGGTTCGGAAACACCATATATTTT.

J is TRBJ1-5 and V is TRBV3-1 (or the pseudogene TRBV3-2); unclear D gene. Between the trimmed V and J ends, which lost 1 base and 0 bases, there was a span of 13 bases. Germline V gene sequence: CDR1 LGHDT, CDR2 YNNKEL (reference sequence). CDR3 length equals 17 residues. CDR3 protein: CASSQGRSSLSNQPQHF. CDR3 nucleotide sequence: TGTGCCAGCAGCCAAGGCAGGTCATCGCTTAGCAATCAGCCCCAGCATTTT.

The chain links TRBV29-1 to TRBJ1-2; TRBD1 matches 7 bases. Germline V CDR1 and CDR2: SQVTM, ANQGSEA. V shed 3 bases, J shed 7 bases, and the junction held 8 bases outside the gene matches. This CDR3 is built from 13 residues. The CDR3 DNA follows: TGCAGCGTTGAGGAAGACAGGGCGGCTGGCTACACCTTC. It yields the protein CSVEEDRAAGYTF.

This sequence joins TRBV7-3 and TRBJ2-2; D unclear. Germline assignment: CDR1 SGHTA and CDR2 FQGTGA. The V and J ends lost 1 base and 0 bases respectively, with 3 bases between them. The CDR3 sequence is 14 residues long. CDR3 sequence (DNA): TGTGCCAGCAGCTTAAATACGAACACCGGGGAGCTGTTTTTT. This codes for CASSLNTNTGELFF.

The rearrangement uses TRBV30 and TRBJ1-2, with D possibly TRBD1 on 5 matching bases. This CDR3 region has 15 residues. Germline V gives CDR1 GTSNPN, CDR2 SVGIG (reference sequence). Trimming took 5 bases from V and 3 from J, leaving 19 bases between them. As DNA, the CDR3 is TGTGCCTGGGGCCACTCGGGGGGGGTACACTATGGCTACACCTTC. Its translation is CAWGHSGGVHYGYTF.

The V call is TRBV4-1, the J call TRBJ1-5; D remains unclear. V gave up 0 bases and J gave up 7 bases, with 10 bases separating them. Looked up from germline, CDR1 is MGHRA and CDR2 is YSYEKL. This CDR3 is 14 amino acids long. The CDR3 here is CASSQERYIQPQHF. In nucleotides, the CDR3 is TGCGCCAGCAGCCAAGAACGCTATATCCAGCCCCAGCATTTT.

This clone appeared a single time. The chain employs TRBV7-2 and TRBJ2-7, with a tentative D call TRBD1 (6 bases). The CDR3 sequence is 13 residues long. Trimming cost V 1 base and J 5 bases, with 9 bases left between them. Germline CDR1 and CDR2: SGHTA and FQGNSA. The CDR3 DNA follows: TGTGCCAGCAGCTTAGTGACAGGTAACGAGCAGTACTTC. Encoded protein: CASSLVTGNEQYF. Full variable domain (outside the CDR3, taken from reference TRBV7-2 and TRBJ2-7): GAGVSQSPSNKVTEKGKDVELRCDPISGHTALYWYRQSLGQGLEFLIYFQGNSAPDKSGLPSDRFSAERTGGSVSTLTIQRTQQEDSAVYLCASSLVTGNEQYFGPGTRLTVT.

This chain uses TRBV4-1 with TRBJ1-2, with D maybe TRBD1 (5 bases). Germline loops: CDR1 MGHRA, CDR2 YSYEKL. The CDR3 is made up of 15 amino acids. Trimming removed 0 bases at V and 6 bases at J, with 14 bases between. CDR3 nucleotide sequence: TGCGCCAGCAGCCAAGATCGTACAGGCTCCCATGGCTACACCTTC. Protein product: CASSQDRTGSHGYTF.